A few counts support the clone carrying this T cell receptor beta chain. Its specificity is unknown. Trimming left V 7 bases short and J 4 bases short, with 10 bases between. The CDR3 runs to 12 residues. TCRdb reprocessed the RT-PCR reads via MiXCR and lists one record per CDR3 protein. The table has roughly 160,000 distinct CDR3 sequences, about 11% seen once. This sample is drawn from a study of response to subunit inactivated influenza vaccine. Study-level points and caveats: Authors suggested that a seasonal influenza vaccination recruits few new T cells each time.

The sample here was CD8+ T cells sorted from PBMCs, taken 23 months after vaccination. This TCR was recovered from a man aged 45 to 70 who received an inactivated influenza vaccine. The chain recombines TRBV12-3 or TRBV12-4 with TRBJ1-1; possibly TRBD1 for D (6 bases). For the CDR3, the DNA is TGTGCCAGCAAGTGGGGGGCCACTGAAGCTTTCTTT. Its translation: CASKWGATEAFF.